This T cell receptor beta chain emerged from a study of cytomegalovirus exposure and HLA in healthy donors. The study, taken as a whole, reports: Cytomegalovirus status was reportedly diagnosed by the classifier with high sensitivity and specificity.

Per the germline V gene, CDR1 is SGHNT and CDR2 is YYREEE (reference sequence). The CDR3 loop spans 15 amino acids. V lost 0 bases and J lost 1, with 10 bases in between. This clone was seen only a few times. Its antigen is unknown. Amplification used 60 Vbeta primers and 13 Jbeta primers. Per the authors' pipeline: An analysis that came later counted roughly 87 million unique TCR beta chains, approximately 12 million shared. The method was immunoSEQ multiplex PCR; TCRdb's version includes in-frame clones alone and lacks a portion of them. Clone size and the V and J calls come from that table; the DNA yielded D and trimming. The data show around 160,000 clones, around four fifths seen once.

The sequence was obtained from a young man in good health and CMV-seropositive. V usage is TRBV5-4 and J usage is TRBJ1-1; a weak D match, TRBD1 (6 bases). The material sequenced was PBMCs. The CDR3 here is CASSLAGVRNTEAFF. CDR3 sequence (DNA): TGTGCCAGCAGCTTGGCAGGGGTTAGGAACACTGAAGCTTTCTTT.